The next 22 T cell receptor beta chains were all read from a single sample in a study of T-cell reconstitution after alpha-beta-depleted transplantation in children. Unique molecular identifiers featured in how the TCRbeta library was prepared. Via MiXCR, TCRdb re-called the PCR reads, giving one row per CDR3 protein. The table includes around 110,000 distinct CDR3 sequences, under 13% detected once. Sequences were derived from PBMCs, sampled before TCRalphabeta/CD19-depleted stem cell transplant. The source is a boy under 10 years old with acute lymphoblastic leukemia, due to receive a stem cell transplant.

This clonotype has a count of ten or more. This sequence joins TRBV5-6 and TRBJ2-7; tentatively, D is TRBD1 (5 bases). V was pared by 4 bases and J by 5 bases, with 13 bases between. Germline-derived CDR1 and CDR2 are SGHDT and YYEEEE. The CDR3 is made up of 13 amino acids. CDR3 sequence: CASSLQGWHEQYF. CDR3 coding DNA: TGTGCCAGCAGCCTGCAGGGTTGGCACGAGCAGTACTTC.

The chain is built from TRBV5-1 and TRBJ2-1; no reliable D call. Trimming left V 2 bases short and J 6 bases short, with 6 bases between. Germline CDR1 SGHRS, CDR2 YFSETQ. The CDR3 totals 12 residues. CDR3 amino acids: CASSLGSNEQFF. The DNA of the CDR3 is TGCGCCAGCAGCTTAGGCAGCAATGAGCAGTTCTTC.

V usage is TRBV27 and J usage is TRBJ2-5; D is possibly TRBD2 (6 bases). This CDR3 contains 14 residues. CDR1 and CDR2 from the germline V gene are MNHEY and SMNVEV (reference sequence). Trimming cost V 0 bases and J 4 bases, with 9 bases left between them. The CDR3 spells CASSLSRRGETQYF. Here the CDR3 DNA reads TGTGCCAGCAGTTTATCCAGGCGGGGAGAGACCCAGTACTTC.

This clonotype was counted a few times. The chain employs TRBV19 and TRBJ2-3; D remains unclear. This CDR3 has 17 residues. The ends were cut back, 8 bases at V and 3 bases at J, with 24 bases in the middle. Germline loops: CDR1 LNHDA, CDR2 SQIVND (reference sequence). In DNA, the CDR3 is TGTGCCAGTCAACCTTATCCCATGAACAGTCCTACAGATACGCAGTATTTT. Amino acids: CASQPYPMNSPTDTQYF. The variable domain in full, completed from reference TRBV19 and TRBJ2-3, reads DGGITQSPKYLFRKEGQNVTLSCEQNLNHDAMYWYRQDPGQGLRLIYYSQIVNDFQKGDIAEGYSVSREKKESFPLTVTSAQKNPTAFYLCASQPYPMNSPTDTQYFGPGTRLTVL.

The J gene is TRBJ2-3, the V gene TRBV20-1; tentative D call: TRBD2 (5 bases). This CDR3 contains 14 residues. Trimming removed 5 bases at V and 2 bases at J, with 14 bases between. The V gene's germline CDR1 is DFQATT and CDR2 SNEGSKA (reference sequence). CDR3 in DNA: TGCAGTGCTGGGCGGGCGGGCCTCACAGATACGCAGTATTTT. Translated, it gives CSAGRAGLTDTQYF.

The chain joins TRBV6-1 to TRBJ2-6; TRBD1 matches 7 bases. V shed 8 bases, J shed 1 base, and the junction held 11 bases outside the gene matches. This CDR3 has 17 residues. Germline V gene sequence: CDR1 MNHNS, CDR2 SASEGT. CDR3 nucleotide sequence: TGTGCCAGCCTTAGGACAGGAGTTTCGTCTGGGGCCAACGTCCTGACTTTC. Translated, it gives CASLRTGVSSGANVLTF.

As DNA, the CDR3 is TGTGCCAGCAGCTTAGAGCCTCCGGGAACAGGGCACTATGGCTACACCTTC. It translates to CASSLEPPGTGHYGYTF. V is TRBV7-9 and J is TRBJ1-2; weak D call: TRBD1 (6 bases). The CDR3 runs 17 residues. V lost 1 base and J 3 bases, leaving 18 bases between the germline ends. The V gene's germline CDR1 is SEHNR and CDR2 FQNEAQ (reference sequence). Full variable domain (outside the CDR3, taken from reference TRBV7-9 and TRBJ1-2): DTGVSQNPRHKITKRGQNVTFRCDPISEHNRLYWYRQTLGQGPEFLTYFQNEAQLEKSRLLSDRFSAERPKGSFSTLEIQRTEQGDSAMYLCASSLEPPGTGHYGYTFGSGTRLTVV.

The CDR3 DNA is TGTGCCAGTCGACCCGGGACAGGGGGATATTATGGCTACACCTTC. Encoded protein: CASRPGTGGYYGYTF. The chain recombines TRBV19 with TRBJ1-2, with 11 positions matching TRBD1. CDR1 LNHDA and CDR2 SQIVND come from the germline V gene (reference sequence). The J segment lost 5 bases and the V segment lost 8 bases, leaving 10 bases of the junction unmatched. The CDR3 runs to 15 residues.

Sample share makes this clonotype medium-sized. The V and J genes are TRBV12-3 or TRBV12-4 and TRBJ2-1, with 8 nucleotides matching TRBD2. V shed 3 bases and J 6 bases; nucleotides not matched to a gene: 7. This CDR3 spans 15 amino acids. The CDR3 sequence: CASSFRQRESNEQFF. DNA of the CDR3: TGTGCCAGCAGTTTTCGGCAGCGGGAGTCCAATGAGCAGTTCTTC.

This chain uses TRBV20-1 with TRBJ2-7, with D uncertain. Germline assignment: CDR1 DFQATT and CDR2 SNEGSKA (reference sequence). This CDR3 has 14 residues. The V end lost 6 bases, the J end lost 3 bases, and 18 bases lay between the germline ends. Here the CDR3 reads CSADGTGTDYEQYF. CDR3 bases: TGCAGTGCGGACGGTACGGGTACTGACTACGAGCAGTACTTC.

As DNA, the CDR3 is TGTGCCAGTAGTCGGGACCCGAGCACAGATACGCAGTATTTT. This encodes CASSRDPSTDTQYF. This chain connects TRBV19 to TRBJ2-3, with D perhaps assigned TRBD1 or TRBD2 (5 bases each). CDR3 length: 14 residues. CDR1 is LNHDA and CDR2 is SQIVND in the germline V gene (reference sequence). The V gene lost 5 bases and the J gene lost 0 bases, with 9 bases spanning the gap. The whole variable domain, filled in from reference TRBV19 and TRBJ2-3, reads DGGITQSPKYLFRKEGQNVTLSCEQNLNHDAMYWYRQDPGQGLRLIYYSQIVNDFQKGDIAEGYSVSREKKESFPLTVTSAQKNPTAFYLCASSRDPSTDTQYFGPGTRLTVL.

This clonotype was recorded many times. The rearrangement uses TRBV3-1 and TRBJ2-3, with 10 positions matching TRBD2. This CDR3 spans 14 amino acids. The V gene's germline CDR1 is LGHDT and CDR2 YNNKEL (reference sequence). The V segment lost 4 bases and the J segment 5 bases; nucleotides outside the gene matches: 3. CDR3 bases: TGTGCCAGCAGCCGAGCGGGAGGGCAAGATACGCAGTATTTT. Its protein product is CASSRAGGQDTQYF.

This clonotype turned up a few times. The chain recombines TRBV7-9 with TRBJ2-5; D unresolved. The CDR3 runs 17 residues. Deletions cut 7 bases from V and 5 bases from J, with 26 bases between. CDR1 and CDR2 from the germline V gene are SEHNR and FQNEAQ (reference sequence). CDR3 DNA: TGTGCCAGCATTCATTCCGCTACACCGGGCCCACCCGAGACCCAGTACTTC. Protein product: CASIHSATPGPPETQYF.

This clonotype has a handful of counts. The CDR3 sequence: CASRLGLAGGHEQYF. The DNA of the CDR3 is TGTGCCAGCAGACTCGGACTAGCGGGAGGCCACGAGCAGTACTTC. This chain connects TRBV14 to TRBJ2-7; the match to TRBD2 covers 14 bases. There are 15 residues in the CDR3. The trim removed 6 bases at V and 5 bases at J, leaving 6 bases unmatched. Germline V lookup: CDR1 SGHDN, CDR2 FVKESK.

This clonotype was counted only a few times. The chain recombines TRBV7-3 with TRBJ1-1; the D gene is possibly TRBD1 (6 bases). This CDR3 comprises 13 residues. Between the trimmed V and J ends, which lost 4 bases and 12 bases, there was a span of 18 bases. From germline, CDR1 is SGHTA and CDR2 FQGTGA. Here the CDR3 reads CASSSTQGKRPFF. In DNA, the CDR3 is TGTGCCAGCAGCTCAACACAGGGTAAGAGACCTTTCTTT.

The CDR3 is CASSLGGTRGSYEQYF. The CDR3 nucleotides are TGTGCCAGCAGCTTAGGTGGGACCCGAGGCTCCTACGAGCAGTACTTC. The chain recombines TRBV7-9 with TRBJ2-7, with D possibly being TRBD1 or TRBD2 (5 bases each). The CDR3 is 16 residues long. In germline, CDR1 is SEHNR, CDR2 FQNEAQ (reference sequence). V lost 1 base, J lost 0 bases, and 13 bases lay in between. The complete variable domain, with remaining parts taken from reference TRBV7-9 and TRBJ2-7, reads DTGVSQNPRHKITKRGQNVTFRCDPISEHNRLYWYRQTLGQGPEFLTYFQNEAQLEKSRLLSDRFSAERPKGSFSTLEIQRTEQGDSAMYLCASSLGGTRGSYEQYFGPGTRLTVT.

This clonotype was found a few times. The V and J genes are TRBV12-3 or TRBV12-4 and TRBJ2-7, with 8 bases matching TRBD2. This CDR3 has 15 amino acids. V shed 5 bases and J 9 bases; nucleotides not matched to a gene: 15. CDR3 coding DNA: TGTGCCAGCAGTCCCACAGGTCGCGGGAGGTTAGGGCAGTACTTC. It specifies CASSPTGRGRLGQYF.

This clonotype occurred many times. The rearrangement links TRBV10-2 to TRBJ2-1, with TRBD1 matching 8 bases. The germline V gene has CDR1 WSHSY and CDR2 SAAADI. The V gene end was trimmed by 6 bases and the J gene end by 7 bases; junction bases not matched to a gene: 11. This CDR3 region has 15 residues. CDR3: CASSLRQGRMNEQFF. CDR3 in DNA: TGCGCCAGCAGCCTAAGACAGGGGCGCATGAATGAGCAGTTCTTC.

The chain recombines TRBV15 with TRBJ2-3, with TRBD2 as a possible D gene (6 bases). CDR1 and CDR2 (germline): LNHNV, YYDKDF (reference sequence). The CDR3 consists of 16 residues. With 1 base removed from V and 1 base from J, the gap between germline ends came to 12 bases. The CDR3 loop reads CATSRVNWRGTDTQYF. The CDR3, as DNA: TGTGCCACCAGCAGAGTGAACTGGAGGGGCACAGATACGCAGTATTTT. The variable domain in full, with the rest retrieved from reference TRBV15 and TRBJ2-3, is DAMVIQNPRYQVTQFGKPVTLSCSQTLNHNVMYWYQQKSSQAPKLLFHYYDKDFNNEADTPDNFQSRRPNTSFCFLDIRSPGLGDTAMYLCATSRVNWRGTDTQYFGPGTRLTVL.

This clonotype was found many times. The rearrangement joins TRBV28 to TRBJ2-3; TRBD2 matches at 14 bases. Germline V gene data show CDR1 as MDHEN and CDR2 as SYDVKM. CDR3 length equals 16 residues. With 6 bases clipped from V and 4 bases from J, the junction kept 6 bases outside the gene matches. The CDR3: CASRGTSGGLPDTQYF. The CDR3 bases are TGTGCCAGCAGAGGGACTAGCGGGGGATTACCAGATACGCAGTATTTT.

This clonotype showed up just a few times. J is TRBJ2-2 and V is TRBV9; 11 bases are shared with TRBD2. Germline V CDR1 and CDR2: SGDLS, YYNGEE. This CDR3 is built from 17 residues. With V trimmed by 0 bases and J by 6 bases, 7 bases remained unmatched. The CDR3 loop reads CASSVGPASGRPGELFF. As DNA, the CDR3 is TGTGCCAGCAGCGTAGGTCCGGCTAGCGGGAGGCCCGGGGAGCTGTTTTTT.

This clonotype was detected a few times. The chain combines TRBV12-3 or TRBV12-4 with TRBJ1-6; possibly TRBD1 for D (6 bases). Trimming took 5 bases from V and 4 from J, leaving 12 bases between them. This CDR3 has 15 residues. The CDR3 protein is CASSPDRLYNSPLHF. The CDR3 DNA reads TGTGCCAGCAGTCCCGACAGGTTATATAATTCACCCCTCCACTTT.